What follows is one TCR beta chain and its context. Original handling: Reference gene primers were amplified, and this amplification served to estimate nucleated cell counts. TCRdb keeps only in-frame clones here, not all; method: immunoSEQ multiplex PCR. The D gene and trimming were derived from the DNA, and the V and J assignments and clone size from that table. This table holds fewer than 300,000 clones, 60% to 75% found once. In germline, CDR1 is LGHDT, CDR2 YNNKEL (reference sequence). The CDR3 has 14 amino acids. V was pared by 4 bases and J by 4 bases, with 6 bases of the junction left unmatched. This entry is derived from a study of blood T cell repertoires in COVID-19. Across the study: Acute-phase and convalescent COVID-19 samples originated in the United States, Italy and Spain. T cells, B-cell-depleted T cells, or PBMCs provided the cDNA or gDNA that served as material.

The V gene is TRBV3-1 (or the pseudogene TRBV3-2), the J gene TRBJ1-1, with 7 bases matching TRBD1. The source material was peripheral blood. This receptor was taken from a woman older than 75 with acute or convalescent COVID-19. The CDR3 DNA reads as TGTGCCAGCAGCCCGACAGGGTCCACCACTGAAGCTTTCTTT. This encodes CASSPTGSTTEAFF.